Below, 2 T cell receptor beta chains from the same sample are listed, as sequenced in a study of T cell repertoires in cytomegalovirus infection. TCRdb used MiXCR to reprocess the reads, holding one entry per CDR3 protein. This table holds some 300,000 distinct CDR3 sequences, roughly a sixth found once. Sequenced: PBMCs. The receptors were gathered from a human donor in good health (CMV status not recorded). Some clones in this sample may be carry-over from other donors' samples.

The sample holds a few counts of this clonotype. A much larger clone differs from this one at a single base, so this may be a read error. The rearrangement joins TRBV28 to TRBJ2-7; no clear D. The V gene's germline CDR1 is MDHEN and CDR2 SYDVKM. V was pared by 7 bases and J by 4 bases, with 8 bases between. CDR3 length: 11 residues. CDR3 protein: CASTTTYEQYF. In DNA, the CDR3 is TGTGCCAGCACCACGACTTACGAGCAGTACTTC.

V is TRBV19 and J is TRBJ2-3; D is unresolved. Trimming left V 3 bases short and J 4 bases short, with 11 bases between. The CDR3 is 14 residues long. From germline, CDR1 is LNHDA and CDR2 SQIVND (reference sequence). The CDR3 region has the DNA TGTGCCAGTAGTATCATCTCCCCCGCAGATACGCAGTATTTT. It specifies CASSIISPADTQYF. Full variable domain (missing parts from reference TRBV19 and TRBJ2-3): DGGITQSPKYLFRKEGQNVTLSCEQNLNHDAMYWYRQDPGQGLRLIYYSQIVNDFQKGDIAEGYSVSREKKESFPLTVTSAQKNPTAFYLCASSIISPADTQYFGPGTRLTVL.